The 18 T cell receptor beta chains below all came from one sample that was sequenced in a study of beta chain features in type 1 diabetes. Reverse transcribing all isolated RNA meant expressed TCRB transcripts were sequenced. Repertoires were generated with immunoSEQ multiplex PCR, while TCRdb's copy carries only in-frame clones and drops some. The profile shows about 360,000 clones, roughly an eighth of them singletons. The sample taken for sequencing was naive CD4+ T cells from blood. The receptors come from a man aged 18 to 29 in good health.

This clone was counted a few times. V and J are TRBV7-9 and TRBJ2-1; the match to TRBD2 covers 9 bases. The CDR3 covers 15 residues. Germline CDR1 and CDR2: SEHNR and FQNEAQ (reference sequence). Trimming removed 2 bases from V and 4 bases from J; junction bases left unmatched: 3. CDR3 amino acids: CASSLLAGEYNEQFF. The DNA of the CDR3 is TGTGCCAGCAGCTTATTAGCGGGAGAGTACAATGAGCAGTTCTTC.

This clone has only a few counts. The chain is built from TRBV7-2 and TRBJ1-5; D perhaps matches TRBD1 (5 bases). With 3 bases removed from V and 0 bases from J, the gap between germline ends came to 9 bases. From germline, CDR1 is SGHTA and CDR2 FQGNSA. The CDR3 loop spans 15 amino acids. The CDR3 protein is CASSLLGRSNQPQHF. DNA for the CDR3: TGTGCCAGCAGCTTGTTGGGGCGTAGCAATCAGCCCCAGCATTTT.

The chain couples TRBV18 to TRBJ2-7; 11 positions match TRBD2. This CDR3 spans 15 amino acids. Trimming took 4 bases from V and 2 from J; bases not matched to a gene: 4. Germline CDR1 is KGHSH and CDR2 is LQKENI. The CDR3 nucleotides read TGTGCCAGCTCACTAGGGACTAGCGGTACCTACGAGCAGTACTTC. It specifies CASSLGTSGTYEQYF.

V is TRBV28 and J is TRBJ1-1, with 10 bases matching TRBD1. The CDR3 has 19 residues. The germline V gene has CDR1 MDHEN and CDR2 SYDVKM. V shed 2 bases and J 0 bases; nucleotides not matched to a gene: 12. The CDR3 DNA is TGTGCCAGCAGTTTAGGGGGACAGGGGCTCCTGGGGATGAACACTGAAGCTTTCTTT. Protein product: CASSLGGQGLLGMNTEAFF.

The CDR3 region is CASSLVPFSNYGYTF. DNA of the CDR3: TGTGCCAGCAGCTTGGTGCCATTTAGTAACTATGGCTACACCTTC. The chain couples TRBV5-4 to TRBJ1-2; D is unresolved. The CDR3 runs to 15 residues. With 0 bases removed from V and 1 base from J, the gap between germline ends came to 10 bases. From germline, CDR1 is SGHNT and CDR2 YYREEE (reference sequence). The whole variable domain, filled in from reference TRBV5-4 and TRBJ1-2, reads ETGVTQSPTHLIKTRGQQVTLRCSSQSGHNTVSWYQQALGQGPQFIFQYYREEENGRGNFPPRFSGLQFPNYSSELNVNALELDDSALYLCASSLVPFSNYGYTFGSGTRLTVV.

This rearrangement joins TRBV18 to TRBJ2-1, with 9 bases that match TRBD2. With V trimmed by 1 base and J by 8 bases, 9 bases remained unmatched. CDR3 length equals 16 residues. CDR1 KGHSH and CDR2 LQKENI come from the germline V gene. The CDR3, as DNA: TGTGCCAGCTCACCACGGGTAGCGGGAGCGGGCTATGAGCAGTTCTTC. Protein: CASSPRVAGAGYEQFF.

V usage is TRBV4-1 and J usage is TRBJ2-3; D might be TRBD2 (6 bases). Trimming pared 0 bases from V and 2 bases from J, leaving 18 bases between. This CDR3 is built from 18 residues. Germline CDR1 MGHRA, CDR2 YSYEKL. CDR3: CASSQDVGTPLYTDTQYF. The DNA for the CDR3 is TGCGCCAGCAGCCAAGATGTGGGGACTCCTTTATACACAGATACGCAGTATTTT.

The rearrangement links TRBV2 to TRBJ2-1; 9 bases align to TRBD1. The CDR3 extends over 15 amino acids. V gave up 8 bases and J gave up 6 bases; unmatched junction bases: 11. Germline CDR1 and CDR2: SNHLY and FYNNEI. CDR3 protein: CASPPNRQGGNEQFF. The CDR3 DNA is TGTGCCAGCCCCCCGAATAGACAGGGGGGCAATGAGCAGTTCTTC.

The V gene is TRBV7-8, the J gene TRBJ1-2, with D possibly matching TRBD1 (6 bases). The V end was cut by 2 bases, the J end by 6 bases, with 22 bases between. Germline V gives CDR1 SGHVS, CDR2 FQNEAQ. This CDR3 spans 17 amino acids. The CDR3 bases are TGTGCCAGCAGCTTAACCCGTATCCCTGGGACATCCGATGGCTACACCTTC. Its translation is CASSLTRIPGTSDGYTF.

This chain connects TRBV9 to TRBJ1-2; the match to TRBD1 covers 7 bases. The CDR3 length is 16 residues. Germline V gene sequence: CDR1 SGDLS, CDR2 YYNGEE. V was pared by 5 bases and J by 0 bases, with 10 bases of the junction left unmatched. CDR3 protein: CASREGTELSNYGYTF. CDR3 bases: TGTGCCAGCAGGGAGGGGACAGAGCTCTCTAACTATGGCTACACCTTC.

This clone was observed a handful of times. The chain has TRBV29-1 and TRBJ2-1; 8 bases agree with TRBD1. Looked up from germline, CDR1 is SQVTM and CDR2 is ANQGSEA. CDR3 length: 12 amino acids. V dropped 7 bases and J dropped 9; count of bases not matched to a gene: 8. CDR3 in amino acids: CSALGQGGEQFF. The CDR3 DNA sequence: TGCAGCGCTCTTGGACAGGGCGGTGAGCAGTTCTTC.

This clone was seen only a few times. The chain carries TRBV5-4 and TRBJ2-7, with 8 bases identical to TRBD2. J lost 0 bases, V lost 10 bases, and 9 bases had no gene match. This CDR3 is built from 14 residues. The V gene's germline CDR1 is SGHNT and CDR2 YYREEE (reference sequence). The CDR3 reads CAASRGGLSYEQYF. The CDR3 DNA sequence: TGTGCCGCCTCTCGGGGGGGGCTCTCCTACGAGCAGTACTTC.

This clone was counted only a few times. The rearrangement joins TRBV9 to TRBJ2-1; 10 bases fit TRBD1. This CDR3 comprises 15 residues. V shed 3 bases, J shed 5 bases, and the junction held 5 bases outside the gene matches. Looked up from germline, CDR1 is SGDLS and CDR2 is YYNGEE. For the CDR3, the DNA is TGTGCCAGCAGCGCGACAGGGGGCGGGCACAATGAGCAGTTCTTC. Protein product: CASSATGGGHNEQFF. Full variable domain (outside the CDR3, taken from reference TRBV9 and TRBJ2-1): DSGVTQTPKHLITATGQRVTLRCSPRSGDLSVYWYQQSLDQGLQFLIQYYNGEERAKGNILERFSAQQFPDLHSELNLSSLELGDSALYFCASSATGGGHNEQFFGPGTRLTVL.

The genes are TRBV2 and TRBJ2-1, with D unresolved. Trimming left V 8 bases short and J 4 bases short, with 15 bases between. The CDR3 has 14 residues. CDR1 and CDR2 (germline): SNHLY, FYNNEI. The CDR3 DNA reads TGTGCCAGCCTTTTGGGCACGACGTACAATGAGCAGTTCTTC. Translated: CASLLGTTYNEQFF.

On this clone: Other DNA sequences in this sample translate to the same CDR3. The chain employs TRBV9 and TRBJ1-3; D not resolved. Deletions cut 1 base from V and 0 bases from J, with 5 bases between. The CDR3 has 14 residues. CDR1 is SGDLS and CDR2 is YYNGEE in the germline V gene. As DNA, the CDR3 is TGTGCCAGCAGCGTACAGGACTCTGGAAACACCATATATTTT. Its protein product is CASSVQDSGNTIYF.

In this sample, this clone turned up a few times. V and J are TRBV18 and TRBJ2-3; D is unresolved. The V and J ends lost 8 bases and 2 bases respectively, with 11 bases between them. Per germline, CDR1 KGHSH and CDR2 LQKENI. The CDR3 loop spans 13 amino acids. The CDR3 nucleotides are TGTGCCAGCGCCGTGCAGGCCACAGATACGCAGTATTTT. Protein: CASAVQATDTQYF.

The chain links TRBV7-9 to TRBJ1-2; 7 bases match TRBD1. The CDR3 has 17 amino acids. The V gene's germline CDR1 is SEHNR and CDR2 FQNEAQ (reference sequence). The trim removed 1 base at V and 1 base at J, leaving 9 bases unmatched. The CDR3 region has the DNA TGTGCCAGCAGCTTAGTACTGGTGGGACAGTTTAACTATGGCTACACCTTC. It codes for CASSLVLVGQFNYGYTF.

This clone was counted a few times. The CDR3 protein is CASSSTYNEQFF. Written as DNA, the CDR3 is TGTGCCAGCAGCTCCACTTACAATGAGCAGTTCTTC. V is TRBV7-2 and J is TRBJ2-1; D is unclear. V lost 4 bases, J lost 4 bases, and 5 bases lay in between. Germline V CDR1 and CDR2: SGHTA, FQGNSA. The CDR3 is made up of 12 amino acids. Full variable domain (rest looked up from reference TRBV7-2 and TRBJ2-1): GAGVSQSPSNKVTEKGKDVELRCDPISGHTALYWYRQSLGQGLEFLIYFQGNSAPDKSGLPSDRFSAERTGGSVSTLTIQRTQQEDSAVYLCASSSTYNEQFFGPGTRLTVL.